This TCR beta chain derives from a study of cytomegalovirus exposure and HLA in healthy donors. PCR was performed using 60 Vbeta and 13 Jbeta primers. Profiled with immunoSEQ multiplex PCR; TCRdb holds only in-frame clones, not every one. Of around 150,000 clones in the sample, about 78% are singletons; the top ten hold about 2.8%. The CDR3 contains 18 residues. Germline CDR1 is SGHRS and CDR2 is YFSETQ. With V trimmed by 4 bases and J by 1 base, 15 bases remained unmatched. Sequenced: PBMCs. The receptor comes from a male donor in good health and CMV-seronegative. This chain links TRBV5-1 with TRBJ2-7, with 9 bases that match TRBD2. CDR3: CASSPTFSAGGLSYEQYF. As DNA, the CDR3 is TGCGCCAGCAGCCCCACCTTTTCAGCGGGGGGTCTGTCCTACGAGCAGTACTTC.